This T cell receptor beta chain was retrieved from a study of cytomegalovirus exposure and HLA in healthy donors (dated by TCRdb to the late 2010s). About the full investigation: According to an earlier analysis of 450 to 650 of the donors, 200 million or so T cells yielded roughly 110 million unique TCR beta sequences and about 300 Gb of sequence data. An early release that covered some 630 HLA-typed donors contained approximately 300 gigabases of sequencing data and tens of millions of unique TCR sequences. Of the approximately 400 genotyped donors, 65% to 90% were placed in the genetic ancestry cluster associated with self-reported Caucasian donors. The study aimed to test whether cataloging public T cell receptors could reveal signatures of past pathogen exposure. The study used immunosequencing to profile the T cell repertoires of several hundred subjects and linked those repertoires to cytomegalovirus serostatus. A separate validation cohort of 100 to 150 different subjects was used in addition to the approximately 700-subject first cohort. The study combined high-throughput TCR immunosequencing, statistical association of individual TCRs with disease status, and machine learning to predict cytomegalovirus infection status. In a later analysis, previously published TCR beta repertoires from several hundred donors were re-analyzed and high-resolution HLA genotyping was added so that TCR occurrence patterns could be studied. Rather than using new phenotypic data, the later analysis identified candidate immune exposures from TCR beta sequences and from how often those sequences occurred across donors. An earlier analysis of around 580 of the donors used high-throughput TCR beta sequencing to judge whether each TCR beta V gene segment behaved as functional or pseudogenic. Donor age, sex, ethnicity and CMV serostatus were compiled alongside the repertoire data. In a later genetic analysis, genome-wide SNP genotypes for about three fifths of the 666 donors were used, and that subset was treated as a discovery cohort. All discovery cohort repertoires had been generated using a single sequencing platform. Class I and class II HLA loci were covered by the typing at four-digit resolution. The number of typed donors differed by locus: about 620-640 for A, B, C, DRB1 and DQB1; approximately 540 for DQA1; over 600 for DPA1; and 400 to 480 for DPB1. Several DR-DQ haplotypes were handled as single units for association and clustering because linkage in the cohort was strong. Across approximately 420 genotyped donors of the cohort, an average of roughly 250,000 unique TCR beta nucleotide sequences per donor were sequenced, and roughly a sixth of those sequences were non-productive. Beyond this particular receptor, the publication reports: In a later analysis, 15,000 to 20,000 TCR beta sequences were associated with specific HLA alleles at a false discovery rate of 0.05. Across donors, most TCR sequences were observed very rarely, whereas some public TCRs were present in many individuals. According to a later analysis, TCR association rates differed among HLA loci, with DRB1 alleles showing the most associated TCRs and HLA-C alleles showing the fewest. In a later analysis, HLA-associated TCR beta chains showed more clonal expansion and lower generation probabilities than non-associated chains that were equally common. When HLA alleles, especially DR and DQ, strongly co-occurred, TCR associations were difficult to assign to individual alleles. A few of the identified cytomegalovirus-associated TCR beta chains were confirmed in vitro to be specific for cytomegalovirus antigens. Because HLA typing was missing for some donors at each locus, association tests included only the typed subset. According to the authors, the approach could potentially be generalized to other disease states and immunological phenotypes. This cohort had only TCR beta chains sequenced, and the lack of alpha or paired-chain data limited which features could be detected. In a later genetic analysis, fewer N-insertions in productive TCRs were reported among donors in an Asian-associated ancestry cluster than the approximately 670-donor mean. For the cohort, immune exposure information was limited to CMV serostatus. A further reported finding was that TCR beta sequences accurately predicted the HLA-A and HLA-B alleles for most subjects in the first cohort. A total of roughly 160 TCR beta chains were listed by the study as associated with cytomegalovirus. Broadly in line with IMGT annotations, most TCR beta V segments showed up in productive rearrangements about 87% or about 30% of the time in an earlier analysis of roughly 590 of the donors. A group of highly shared sequence variants was considered likely to be a technical artifact of the sequencing pipeline. V-gene and J-gene trimming of TCR beta chains was associated with a missense DCLRE1C variant in a later genetic analysis, and the association was replicated in an independent cohort. In both the original and validation cohorts, the classifier was reported to diagnose cytomegalovirus status with high specificity and sensitivity. Some IMGT-functional V segments, including TRBV6-2 and TRBV6-3, could not be distinguished by the 87-base-pair reads and were therefore excluded. According to a later analysis, most CMV-associated TCR beta chains appeared to be HLA-restricted, and the HLA associations seemed to be driven largely by CMV exposure. Because counts were too low, some 17 rarely observed V segments, including chromosome 9 orphons, were excluded from the earlier analysis of several hundred of the donors. A later analysis reported that several top co-occurrence clusters appeared linked to parvovirus B19, influenza, CMV and Epstein-Barr virus. The presence/absence analyses assumed that sequencing depth was roughly uniform across donors, and that assumption may not be true. Linkage disequilibrium might explain the correlated functional status among segregating V segments, but an unknown experimental factor could not be excluded.

To prepare the library, the immunoSEQ multiplex PCR assay was applied. A mixture of 60 forward primers for TCR Vbeta segments and 13 reverse primers for TCR Jbeta segments was used in the multiplex PCR. The CDR3 region of rearranged TCR beta genes was amplified from genomic DNA with a multiplex PCR assay. The Illumina HiSeq System was used to sequence the amplified TCR beta libraries as 87-base-pair reads. The original methods were these. A later analysis tallied 75 million to 95 million unique TCR beta chains across the 600 to 700 repertoires, and around 10 million of those chains were shared by two or more donors. Raw reads were error-corrected and collapsed into unique sequences by a nearest-neighbor algorithm in which closely related sequences were merged to remove PCR and sequencing errors. CDR3 sequences were aligned to IMGT reference sequences to assign V, D and J gene segments. Each retained sequence needed at least a six-nucleotide match to both a V gene segment and a J gene segment. A rearrangement was called productive if the CDR3 had no stop codons and remained in frame with V and J, and every other rearrangement was called non-productive. CDR3 was defined according to IMGT convention as the region running from the second conserved V-encoded cysteine to the conserved J-encoded phenylalanine. In an earlier analysis of more than 550 of the donors, sequences lacking an unambiguous match to a single V gene segment were excluded. In an earlier analysis of 500 to 750 of the donors, V segments were called functional above 56.7% productive rearrangements and were called segregating when the between-donor standard deviation exceeded 5%. To diagnose cytomegalovirus status from the catalog of TCR beta chain sequences, a statistical classification framework was built. In a later analysis, TCR nucleotide sequences were compared against IMGT/GENE-DB human TR gene sequences so that V and J genes could be assigned. Using the TCRdist pipeline, a later analysis assigned CDR3 sequences along with most-parsimonious VDJ recombination scenarios. In a later analysis, each TCR beta chain was defined by its CDR3 amino acid sequence together with its V-gene family, and reads lacking a unique V-gene family were excluded. To address suspected cross-contamination and a sequencing artifact, a later analysis removed around 600 highly shared, low-generation-probability nucleotide sequences. For each public chain, a later analysis derived a clonal expansion index from normalized ranks of inferred template counts within each repertoire. A later analysis computed generation probabilities with a VDJ recombination model fitted to out-of-frame rearrangements, and checked the results against IGoR. In a later analysis, TCR-TCR, TCR-HLA and TCR-CMV co-occurrence was scored with hypergeometric tests, and a repertoire-size bias correction was applied to TCR pairs. In a later analysis, false discovery rates were estimated by permuting HLA or CMV assignments 20 times. In a later analysis, co-occurring TCRs were grouped with DBSCAN, and TCRdist sequence similarity was added when clustering was performed within HLA-allele-positive subsets. Repertoires with fewer than 30,000 or more than 120,000 public chains were left out of co-occurrence clustering, as were about five repertoires with anomalous nucleotide sharing. TCRdb limited this immuneACCESS table to in-frame rearrangements with V and J called. A share of clones is missing; checked studies link under half to unresolved V genes, and the rest is unexplained. That table is the source of V, J and clone size, and D and trimming were worked out from the DNA. The sample's records list roughly 120,000 clones. The leading ten clones occupy around 4% of the sample.

As for this clone: Its antigen has not been determined.

Its CDR3 holds 13 amino acids, cysteine through phenylalanine. Kept here is only the CDR3 DNA, which spans 39 bases and is read in frame from base 1. For CDR1 and CDR2, the germline V gene lists SGHAT and FQNNGV. Trimming removed 6 bases from V and 3 bases from J, leaving 9 bases between the germline ends. In total, over 600 healthy bone marrow donors made up the cohort. All cohort members were sampled while nominally healthy, although unrecorded immune exposures were likely present. The donor was CMV seronegative and belonged to the group of 352 seronegative cohort members. A peripheral blood sample was provided by each donor, and peripheral blood mononuclear cells were used for TCR beta sequencing. The Qiagen DNeasy Blood Extraction Kit was used to extract genomic DNA from the blood cell samples.

This sequence uses TRBV11-2 and TRBJ1-3, with the D gene not clear enough to name. The sample was PBMCs. This TCR derives from a man between 18 and 35 years old in good health and CMV-seronegative. The nucleotide sequence is given as TGTGCCAGCAGTCAGGATTTTGGAAACACCATATATTTT. Its protein product is CASSQDFGNTIYF.